The 22 T cell receptor beta chains below come from one sample, sequenced in a study of identical twins. TCRdb reanalysed the 5' RACE reads using MiXCR and keeps one entry per CDR3 protein. The sample carries more than 400,000 distinct CDR3 sequences, 12% to 15% recorded once. This same sample was also part of a study on yellow fever vaccine responses in identical twins.

Sequenced input: CD4+ T cells sorted from blood. The origin of the receptors is a woman in her late teens or twenties in good health.

This chain connects TRBV5-1 to TRBJ2-1; 13 nucleotides agree with TRBD2. Germline V gene data show CDR1 as SGHRS and CDR2 as YFSETQ. CDR3 length: 16 residues. V shed 3 bases, J shed 8 bases, and the junction held 8 bases outside the gene matches. CDR3 nucleotide sequence: TGCGCCAGCAGCTCTTGGGGGACTAGCGGGAAGGATGAGCAGTTCTTC. Translation gives CASSSWGTSGKDEQFF.

This clonotype appeared a few times. The chain couples TRBV5-1 to TRBJ1-5, with D possibly matching TRBD1 (5 bases). This CDR3 has 16 residues. V was trimmed by 0 bases and J by 2 bases, leaving 12 bases between them. Per germline, CDR1 SGHRS and CDR2 YFSETQ. As DNA, the CDR3 is TGCGCCAGCAGCTTGGAGGGAGGGACGGGCAATCAGCCCCAGCATTTT. Residues: CASSLEGGTGNQPQHF.

The chain recombines TRBV6-1 with TRBJ2-7; D tentatively fits TRBD1 or TRBD2 (5 bases each). CDR3 length: 15 amino acids. V was trimmed by 4 bases and J by 2 bases, leaving 15 bases between them. Germline loops: CDR1 MNHNS, CDR2 SASEGT. Written as DNA, the CDR3 is TGTGCCAGCAGTGTTCAAACGGGGCCCGCCTACGAGCAGTACGTC. Its translation is CASSVQTGPAYEQYV.

The chain joins TRBV6-1 to TRBJ1-5; D is undetermined. The CDR3 is 14 amino acids. Trimming took 10 bases from V and 0 from J, leaving 13 bases between them. Germline assignment: CDR1 MNHNS and CDR2 SASEGT. CDR3 in amino acids: CAIRPGISNQPQHF. CDR3 sequence (DNA): TGTGCCATCCGTCCCGGGATTAGCAATCAGCCCCAGCATTTT.

This clonotype was observed a handful of times. The rearrangement joins TRBV6-5 to TRBJ2-2, with D unresolved. V was shortened by 3 bases and J by 2 bases, with 7 bases between the two germline ends. The CDR3 has 14 amino acids. The V gene's germline CDR1 is MNHEY and CDR2 SVGAGI. The CDR3, as DNA: TGTGCCAGCAGTTATGATTTAAACACCGGGGAGCTGTTTTTT. It codes for CASSYDLNTGELFF.

The rearrangement links TRBV5-1 to TRBJ2-1; a possible D gene is TRBD2 (5 bases). CDR3 length: 16 amino acids. V lost 2 bases, J lost 0 bases, and 12 bases lay in between. The germline V gene encodes CDR1 SGHRS and CDR2 YFSETQ. The CDR3: CASSLEGLYSYNEQFF. Here the CDR3 DNA reads TGCGCCAGCAGCTTAGAAGGACTCTACTCCTACAATGAGCAGTTCTTC.

The V gene is TRBV7-2, the J gene TRBJ2-7; D may be TRBD2 (7 bases). With 2 bases removed from V and 0 bases from J, the gap between germline ends came to 11 bases. The V gene's germline CDR1 is SGHTA and CDR2 FQGNSA. The CDR3 spans 15 residues. The CDR3 region has the DNA TGTGCCAGCAGCTTATTCGGGGGGCCCTCCTACGAGCAGTACTTC. Translating it yields CASSLFGGPSYEQYF.

This clonotype was picked up many times. The DNA for the CDR3 is TGTGCCAGCAGCACTCAGACAGGGTCCAATGAGCAGTTCTTC. It yields the protein CASSTQTGSNEQFF. V is TRBV7-2 and J is TRBJ2-1, with 7 nucleotides matching TRBD1. Germline CDR1 is SGHTA and CDR2 is FQGNSA. Trimming took 5 bases from V and 6 from J; bases not matched to a gene: 7. There are 14 residues in the CDR3.

The chain is built from TRBV12-3 or TRBV12-4 and TRBJ2-3; tentatively, D is TRBD2 (5 bases). The CDR3 sequence is 14 residues long. V lost 8 bases to trimming and J lost 0 bases, with 12 bases between them. CDR3 in amino acids: CASRAAYSTDTQYF. CDR3 nucleotides: TGTGCCAGCCGAGCGGCGTATAGCACAGATACGCAGTATTTT.

The chain combines TRBV2 with TRBJ2-3, with a possible D match to TRBD2 (6 bases). V was clipped by 8 bases and J by 6 bases, with 24 bases between them. This CDR3 is built from 16 residues. In germline, CDR1 is SNHLY, CDR2 FYNNEI. Here the CDR3 DNA reads TGTGCCAGCGCCGACGTTAGGGGAGGAGGTTCGGATACGCAGTATTTT. Its translation is CASADVRGGGSDTQYF.

This clonotype was observed a handful of times. V gene TRBV3-1 combines with J gene TRBJ2-5, with TRBD2 as a possible D gene (7 bases). In germline, CDR1 is LGHDT, CDR2 YNNKEL (reference sequence). V was trimmed by 4 bases and J by 0 bases, leaving 15 bases between them. The CDR3 extends over 16 amino acids. Here the CDR3 DNA reads TGTGCCAGCAGCCGCGCGGGGGCCTTGAACCAAGAGACCCAGTACTTC. It encodes CASSRAGALNQETQYF.

V and J are TRBV19 and TRBJ1-2, with D tentatively TRBD1 (5 bases). The CDR3 has 15 residues. Trimming removed 5 bases from V and 1 base from J, with 14 bases in between. Germline CDR1 reads LNHDA; CDR2 reads SQIVND (reference sequence). This CDR3 reads CASSGRTRSNYGYTF. The CDR3 coding sequence is TGTGCCAGTAGTGGTAGGACACGAAGTAACTATGGCTACACCTTC.

The chain has TRBV10-3 and TRBJ2-5, with 7 positions matching TRBD2. In germline, CDR1 is ENHRY, CDR2 SYGVKD. The V and J ends lost 6 bases and 2 bases, in that order; junction bases with no gene match: 3. This CDR3 comprises 13 residues. The CDR3 sequence is CAIRGGSQETQYF. The CDR3 DNA follows: TGTGCCATCAGGGGGGGGTCACAAGAGACCCAGTACTTC.

This clonotype has a handful of counts. This chain links TRBV12-3 or TRBV12-4 with TRBJ2-4; TRBD2 matches 11 bases. The CDR3 spans 14 residues. V dropped 7 bases and J dropped 13; count of bases not matched to a gene: 12. As DNA, the CDR3 is TGTGCCAGCAACCTTAGCGGGAGGGCCTCGGGCCAGTACTTC. Residues: CASNLSGRASGQYF.

This clonotype showed up many times. The V call is TRBV9, the J call TRBJ2-2; D is undetermined. Trimming removed 0 bases at V and 8 bases at J, with 17 bases between. The germline gives CDR1 SGDLS, CDR2 YYNGEE. The CDR3 extends over 16 amino acids. The CDR3 protein is CASSVVGVPSSGELFF. The CDR3 nucleotides read TGTGCCAGCAGCGTAGTGGGCGTCCCCAGTAGTGGGGAGCTGTTTTTT.

The rearrangement links TRBV5-1 to TRBJ1-3, with D maybe TRBD1 (5 bases). V lost 4 bases to trimming and J lost 1 base, with 9 bases between them. CDR3 length equals 14 residues. The V gene's germline CDR1 is SGHRS and CDR2 YFSETQ. The CDR3, as DNA: TGCGCCAGCAGCATAACAGGATCTGGAAACACCATATATTTT. It translates to CASSITGSGNTIYF.

This clonotype was seen only a few times. This chain joins TRBV11-2 and TRBJ2-7; no reliable D call. The CDR3 length is 14 residues. Germline V lookup: CDR1 SGHAT, CDR2 FQNNGV. The V end lost 5 bases, the J end lost 2 bases, and 13 bases lay between the germline ends. This chain's CDR3 is CASSPGGFPYEQYV. The CDR3 DNA is TGTGCCAGCAGCCCAGGTGGGTTTCCCTACGAGCAGTACGTC.

V and J are TRBV18 and TRBJ2-5; 7 bases fit TRBD2. Trimming removed 2 bases from V and 0 bases from J; junction bases left unmatched: 3. This CDR3 contains 15 residues. From germline, CDR1 is KGHSH and CDR2 LQKENI. CDR3 amino acids: CASSPTLAYQETQYF. CDR3 bases: TGTGCCAGCTCACCAACACTAGCGTACCAAGAGACCCAGTACTTC.

This clonotype was seen many times. V usage is TRBV7-8 and J usage is TRBJ2-3; maybe TRBD2 (6 bases). There are 13 residues in the CDR3. V lost 1 base and J lost 6, with 8 bases in between. Germline V gene data show CDR1 as SGHVS and CDR2 as FQNEAQ. The CDR3 loop reads CASSLDRGDTQYF. The CDR3 region has the DNA TGTGCCAGCAGCTTAGACCGGGGGGATACGCAGTATTTT.

This clonotype was recorded many times. The V gene is TRBV4-1, the J gene TRBJ1-1; D is unclear. V was cut by 1 base and J by 9 bases, with 18 bases left in between. The germline CDR1 and CDR2 sequences are MGHRA and YSYEKL. The CDR3 extends over 15 amino acids. This CDR3 is CASSQGRPAGAKAFF. The CDR3 nucleotides are TGCGCCAGCAGCCAAGGTCGGCCAGCTGGCGCGAAAGCTTTCTTT.

V is TRBV2 and J is TRBJ2-1; unclear D gene. Germline V CDR1 and CDR2: SNHLY, FYNNEI. V was cut by 8 bases and J by 2 bases, with 13 bases left in between. The CDR3 contains 14 residues. In DNA, the CDR3 is TGTGCCAGCCACCTCCAAAACGCCTACAATGAGCAGTTCTTC. This translates into CASHLQNAYNEQFF. Based on the CDR3 plus reference TRBV2 and TRBJ2-1, the full variable domain is EPEVTQTPSHQVTQMGQEVILRCVPISNHLYFYWYRQILGQKVEFLVSFYNNEISEKSEIFDDQFSVERPDGSNFTLKIRSTKLEDSAMYFCASHLQNAYNEQFFGPGTRLTVL.

This clonotype was counted many times. This sequence joins TRBV5-1 and TRBJ1-1; a possible D gene is TRBD1 (6 bases). The germline gives CDR1 SGHRS, CDR2 YFSETQ. The CDR3 totals 13 residues. Trimming took off 1 base at V and 8 bases at J, with 12 bases between the two ends. CDR3 nucleotide sequence: TGCGCCAGCAGCTTGAGTCCGGACAGAGAAGCTTTCTTT. Its translation is CASSLSPDREAFF.